The clone carrying this T cell receptor beta chain was counted only a few times. Extracted RNA was reverse transcribed into cDNA, the sequencing template. Sequencing was performed with immunoSEQ multiplex PCR; in TCRdb, only in-frame clones are kept and a portion is missing. Seen here are some 240,000 clones, 57% observed once, and the top ten hold approximately 0.5%. Punch biopsies of lesional scalp, plus peripheral blood, were taken from alopecia areata patients. Per the germline V gene, CDR1 is MDHEN and CDR2 is SYDVKM. Trimming stripped 5 bases from V and 0 bases from J, with 17 bases between. The CDR3 contains 16 residues. This specimen comes from a study of CD8+ T cells in alopecia areata.

The sample here was CD4+ T cells sorted from blood, taken at week 0. This sequence originates from a human donor with alopecia areata. The rearrangement links TRBV28 to TRBJ2-7; weak D call: TRBD2 (6 bases). CDR3 sequence (DNA): TGTGCCAGCAGTAGTACCGGGACTGCGAGCTCCTACGAGCAGTACTTC. Protein sequence: CASSSTGTASSYEQYF.